This T cell receptor beta chain was identified in a study of cytomegalovirus exposure and HLA in healthy donors. Study-level points and caveats: As confirmed in vitro, a few CMV-associated chains were specific for CMV antigens.

The primer mix had 60 Vbeta and 13 Jbeta primers. Using immunoSEQ multiplex PCR, the repertoire was profiled, and TCRdb retains in-frame clones only, with some absent. Among about 69,000 clones listed, approximately 68% were seen once. The germline V gene encodes CDR1 MDHEN and CDR2 SYDVKM. The CDR3 runs to 13 residues. Unmatched junction bases numbered 3, after V lost 7 bases and J lost 2 bases. Concerning this clone itself: No antigen is known for it.

The receptor's source is a woman aged 25 to 45 in good health and CMV-seronegative. Sequencing was performed on PBMCs. The V call is TRBV28, the J call TRBJ2-5, with TRBD1 identical over 8 bases. In DNA form, the CDR3 reads TGTGCCAGCAACAGGGGGAGGCAAGAGACCCAGTACTTC. Translated: CASNRGRQETQYF.